This T cell receptor beta chain was sequenced during a study of cytomegalovirus exposure and HLA in healthy donors. Despite likely unrecorded immune exposures, the donors were nominally healthy at the time of sampling. Study outcomes and limitations: Clonal expansion was found to be greater in HLA-associated TCR beta chains than in equally common others in a later analysis. There were some public TCRs occurring in many donors, but most TCR sequences were rare. A classifier reportedly called cytomegalovirus status with high sensitivity and specificity.

Both 60 Vbeta primers and 13 Jbeta primers went into the PCR. The repertoire was sequenced with immunoSEQ multiplex PCR; TCRdb's copy has only in-frame clones and lacks some. Seen here are about 43,000 clones, roughly 77% observed once, and the top ten hold more than 1.2%. As for this clone: Its matching antigen is unknown.

The sequenced sample was PBMCs. The clonotype was recovered from a man aged 25-45 years in good health and CMV-seronegative.

The CDR3 is CASSASGTGGTLPPYF. The CDR3 DNA sequence: TGCGCCAGCAGCGCCTCCGGGACAGGGGGAACCCTCCCCCCGTACTTC. The chain couples TRBV5-1 to TRBJ2-4, with 11 nucleotides matching TRBD1. Germline-derived CDR1 and CDR2 are SGHRS and YFSETQ. The CDR3 contains 16 residues. The trim removed 4 bases at V and 15 bases at J, leaving 18 bases unmatched.